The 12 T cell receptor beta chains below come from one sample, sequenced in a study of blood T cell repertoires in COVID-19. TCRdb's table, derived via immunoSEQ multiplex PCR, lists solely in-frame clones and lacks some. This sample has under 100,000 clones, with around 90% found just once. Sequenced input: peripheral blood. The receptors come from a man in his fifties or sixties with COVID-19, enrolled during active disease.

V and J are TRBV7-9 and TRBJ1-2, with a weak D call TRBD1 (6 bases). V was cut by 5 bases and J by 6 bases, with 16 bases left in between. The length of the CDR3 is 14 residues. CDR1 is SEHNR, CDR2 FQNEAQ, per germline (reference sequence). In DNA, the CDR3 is TGTGCCAGCAGCCCAGACAGGTCGCGAGATGGCTACACCTTC. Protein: CASSPDRSRDGYTF.

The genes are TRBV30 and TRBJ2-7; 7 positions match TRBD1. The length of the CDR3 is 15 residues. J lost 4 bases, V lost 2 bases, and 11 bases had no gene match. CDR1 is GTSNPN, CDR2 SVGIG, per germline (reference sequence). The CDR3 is CAWSIAGGFRYEQYF. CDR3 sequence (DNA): TGTGCCTGGAGTATAGCAGGGGGTTTTCGGTACGAGCAGTACTTC. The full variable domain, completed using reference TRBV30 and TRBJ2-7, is SQTIHQWPATLVQPVGSPLSLECTVEGTSNPNLYWYRQAAGRGLQLLFYSVGIGQISSEVPQNLSASRPQDRQFILSSKKLLLSDSGFYLCAWSIAGGFRYEQYFGPGTRLTVT.

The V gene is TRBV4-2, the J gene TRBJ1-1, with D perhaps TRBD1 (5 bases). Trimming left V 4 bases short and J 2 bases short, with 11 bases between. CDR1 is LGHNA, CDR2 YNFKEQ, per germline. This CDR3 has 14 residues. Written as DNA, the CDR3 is TGTGCCAGCAGCCCTCAAAGGGGAAACACTGAAGCTTTCTTT. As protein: CASSPQRGNTEAFF.

The CDR3 sequence is CASSFLTPGFGNTEAFF. The DNA for the CDR3 is TGTGCCAGCAGCTTCCTAACTCCAGGGTTTGGCAACACTGAAGCTTTCTTT. The V gene is TRBV7-3, the J gene TRBJ1-1; perhaps TRBD1 as D (5 bases). In germline, CDR1 is SGHTA, CDR2 FQGTGA. Trimming left V 3 bases short and J 2 bases short, with 19 bases between. The CDR3 runs to 17 residues.

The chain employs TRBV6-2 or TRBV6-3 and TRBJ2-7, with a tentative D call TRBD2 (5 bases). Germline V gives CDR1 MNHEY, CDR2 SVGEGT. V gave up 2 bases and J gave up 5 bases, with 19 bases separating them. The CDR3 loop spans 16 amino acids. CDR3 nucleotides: TGTGCCAGCAGTTACCGCCCGGGTCTAGCTGGGGACGAGCAGTACTTC. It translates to CASSYRPGLAGDEQYF.

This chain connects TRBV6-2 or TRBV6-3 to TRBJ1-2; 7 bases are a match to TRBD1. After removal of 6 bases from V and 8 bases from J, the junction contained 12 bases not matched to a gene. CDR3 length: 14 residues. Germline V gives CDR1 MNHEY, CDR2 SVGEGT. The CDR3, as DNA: TGTGCCAGCAGCTCTCAAGGGACAGATGGAGGCTACACCTTC. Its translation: CASSSQGTDGGYTF.

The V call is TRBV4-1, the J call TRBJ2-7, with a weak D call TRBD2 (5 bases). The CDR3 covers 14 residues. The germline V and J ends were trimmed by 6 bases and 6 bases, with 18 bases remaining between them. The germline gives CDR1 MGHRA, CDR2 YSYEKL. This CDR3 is CASSPALVLSEQYF. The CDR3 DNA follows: TGCGCCAGCAGTCCAGCACTAGTTCTCAGCGAGCAGTACTTC.

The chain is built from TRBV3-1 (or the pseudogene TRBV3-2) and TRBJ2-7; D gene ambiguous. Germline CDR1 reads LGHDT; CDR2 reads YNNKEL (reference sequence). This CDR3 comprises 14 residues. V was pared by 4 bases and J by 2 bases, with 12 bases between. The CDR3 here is CASSRQPNAYEQYF. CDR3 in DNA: TGTGCCAGCAGCCGGCAACCAAATGCCTACGAGCAGTACTTC.

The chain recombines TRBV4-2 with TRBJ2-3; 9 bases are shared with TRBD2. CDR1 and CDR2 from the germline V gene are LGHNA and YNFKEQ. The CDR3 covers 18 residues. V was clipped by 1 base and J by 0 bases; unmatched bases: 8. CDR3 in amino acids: CASSQGNSGSGSTDTQYF. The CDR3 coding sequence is TGTGCCAGCAGCCAAGGTAATAGCGGGAGCGGGAGCACAGATACGCAGTATTTT.

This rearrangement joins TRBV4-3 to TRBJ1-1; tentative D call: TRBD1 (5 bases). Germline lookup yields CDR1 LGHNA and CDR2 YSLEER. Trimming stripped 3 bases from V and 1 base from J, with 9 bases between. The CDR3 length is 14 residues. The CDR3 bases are TGCGCCAGCAGCCAGGACACCGGGAACACTGAAGCTTTCTTT. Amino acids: CASSQDTGNTEAFF.

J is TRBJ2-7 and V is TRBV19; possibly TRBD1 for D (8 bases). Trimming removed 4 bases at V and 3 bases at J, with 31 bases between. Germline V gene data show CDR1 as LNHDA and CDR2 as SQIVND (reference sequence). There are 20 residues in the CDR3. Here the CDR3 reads CASSSRGGQVPRGLLYEQYF. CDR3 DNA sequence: TGTGCCAGTAGTAGCCGCGGGGGACAGGTTCCAAGGGGTTTGCTCTACGAGCAGTACTTC. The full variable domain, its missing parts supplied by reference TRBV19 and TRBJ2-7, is DGGITQSPKYLFRKEGQNVTLSCEQNLNHDAMYWYRQDPGQGLRLIYYSQIVNDFQKGDIAEGYSVSREKKESFPLTVTSAQKNPTAFYLCASSSRGGQVPRGLLYEQYFGPGTRLTVT.

CDR3 nucleotides: TGTGCCAGCTCACGACAGACCGACGCCTACGAGCAGTACTTC. Amino acids: CASSRQTDAYEQYF. The chain employs TRBV18 and TRBJ2-7; possibly TRBD1 for D (5 bases). The CDR3 contains 14 residues. Germline values: CDR1 KGHSH, CDR2 LQKENI. The germline V and J ends were trimmed by 4 bases and 2 bases, with 12 bases remaining between them.